One sample yielded the 17 T cell receptor beta chains listed below, sequenced in a study of blood T cells in healthy people across ages. With a J-beta primer mix and a sample-barcoded 5' primer, a second PCR ran about 6 to 11 cycles. One entry per CDR3 protein, called by TCRdb with MiXCR from the 5' RACE reads. The sample yields around 1,000,000 distinct CDR3 sequences, approximately 25% seen once. The same sample was also studied in work on T cells of mothers and their children.

Sequenced material: blood. The receptors here all came from a girl aged 2 to 10 in good health.

The chain is built from TRBV20-1 and TRBJ2-7, with 9 positions matching TRBD1. Germline trimming cut 1 base from V and 5 bases from J; bases unmatched to any gene: 3. CDR1 DFQATT and CDR2 SNEGSKA come from the germline V gene (reference sequence). The CDR3 spans 13 residues. The CDR3 loop is CSARGDRDHEQYF. The DNA for the CDR3 is TGCAGTGCTAGAGGGGACAGGGACCACGAGCAGTACTTC.

For this clonotype: This could be a read error, since a much larger clone is one nucleotide away. The chain employs TRBV29-1 and TRBJ2-7; 7 bases align to TRBD1. After removal of 6 bases from V and 2 bases from J, the junction contained 7 bases not matched to a gene. The length of the CDR3 is 13 residues. Germline lookup yields CDR1 SQVTM and CDR2 ANQGSEA. The CDR3 DNA is TGCAGCGTCCTGACAGGGCACACCTACGAGCAGTACTTC. Its translation is CSVLTGHTYEQYF.

This clonotype was observed a handful of times. The genes are TRBV6-2 or TRBV6-3 and TRBJ2-4, with D perhaps matching TRBD2 (6 bases). Germline V gives CDR1 MNHEY, CDR2 SVGEGT. V was pared by 6 bases and J by 5 bases, with 8 bases between. The CDR3 sequence is 12 residues long. CDR3 DNA: TGTGCCAGCAGGGGGGGAGAAAACATTCAGTACTTC. Amino acid sequence: CASRGGENIQYF.

The chain has TRBV3-1 and TRBJ2-5; 10 bases line up with TRBD2. V was pared by 10 bases and J by 3 bases, with 11 bases of the junction left unmatched. The CDR3 totals 15 residues. Germline lookup yields CDR1 LGHDT and CDR2 YNNKEL (reference sequence). The CDR3 DNA reads TGTGCCACCCAAGGGGGGCTAGCGGGAGAAGAGACCCAGTACTTC. Its translation is CATQGGLAGEETQYF.

This clonotype was seen more than once but under ten times. V usage is TRBV29-1 and J usage is TRBJ2-3, with TRBD1 identical over 7 bases. Trimming removed 7 bases from V and 5 bases from J; junction bases left unmatched: 9. This CDR3 comprises 13 residues. Looked up from germline, CDR1 is SQVTM and CDR2 is ANQGSEA. CDR3 coding DNA: TGCAGCGCACGGACAGGTCTCGGAGATACGCAGTATTTT. The encoded protein is CSARTGLGDTQYF.

The chain carries TRBV29-1 and TRBJ2-7; 9 nucleotides align to TRBD2. Germline V gene sequence: CDR1 SQVTM, CDR2 ANQGSEA. This CDR3 contains 13 residues. J gave up 6 bases and V 1 base, and 4 bases lay outside the gene matches. The CDR3 sequence: CSVEAPTSGEQYF. The CDR3 DNA follows: TGCAGCGTTGAAGCCCCGACTAGCGGCGAGCAGTACTTC.

This clonotype was detected a few times. Germline is not matched at one junction end, which may reflect a read error. The chain joins TRBV3-1 to TRBJ1-2; 9 bases agree with TRBD1. Germline CDR1 is LGHDT and CDR2 is YNNKEL (reference sequence). The CDR3 runs to 15 residues. CDR3 in DNA: TGTGCCAGCGGCCAAGAGGGGACAGGGTCCTATGGCTACACCTTC. Residues: CASGQEGTGSYGYTF.

The chain couples TRBV6-6 to TRBJ2-1, with 8 bases matching TRBD1. There are 15 residues in the CDR3. CDR1 MNHNY and CDR2 SVGAGI come from the germline V gene (reference sequence). V lost 6 bases, J lost 4 bases, and 8 bases stayed unmatched. As DNA, the CDR3 is TGTGCCAGCAGAGCCCGGGGACAGGCTTACAATGAGCAGTTCTTC. This codes for CASRARGQAYNEQFF.

V gene TRBV27 combines with J gene TRBJ2-4; TRBD2 matches at 7 bases. Per the germline V gene, CDR1 is MNHEY and CDR2 is SMNVEV (reference sequence). V gave up 4 bases and J gave up 1 base; unmatched junction bases: 7. This CDR3 comprises 16 residues. CDR3 sequence (DNA): TGTGCCAGCAGTTGGACGGGGGGAGGTGCCAAAAACATTCAGTACTTC. This encodes CASSWTGGGAKNIQYF.

This clonotype was detected only a few times. The chain combines TRBV12-5 with TRBJ1-2; D is uncertain. There are 14 residues in the CDR3. V was pared by 1 base and J by 6 bases, with 12 bases between. Per the germline V gene, CDR1 is LGHNT and CDR2 is FRNRAP. CDR3 in amino acids: CASGLGLGIDGYTF. CDR3 sequence (DNA): TGTGCTAGTGGTTTGGGTCTGGGGATAGATGGCTACACCTTC.

The chain combines TRBV6-5 with TRBJ1-2; 9 bases are a match to TRBD1. Germline-derived CDR1 and CDR2 are MNHEY and SVGAGI. Trimming removed 6 bases from V and 2 bases from J; junction bases left unmatched: 7. The CDR3 length is 15 residues. The CDR3 sequence is CASRQGAGLNYGYTF. The CDR3 nucleotides are TGTGCCAGCAGACAGGGGGCCGGCTTAAACTATGGCTACACCTTC.

This clonotype was seen only a few times. The V gene is TRBV20-1, the J gene TRBJ2-3, with TRBD2 as a possible D gene (5 bases). The germline gives CDR1 DFQATT, CDR2 SNEGSKA (reference sequence). V was cut by 2 bases and J by 5 bases, with 17 bases left in between. CDR3 size: 15 residues. CDR3 sequence: CSARITGIEGDTQYF. The CDR3 DNA reads as TGCAGTGCTAGAATAACCGGGATCGAGGGAGATACGCAGTATTTT.

The V and J genes are TRBV6-5 and TRBJ2-1, with 7 bases lining up with TRBD2. Germline values: CDR1 MNHEY, CDR2 SVGAGI. Losses at the gene ends were 4 bases for V and 2 bases for J; bases not matched to a gene: 11. This CDR3 comprises 17 residues. The CDR3, as DNA: TGTGCCAGCAGTTCGGTGGCGGGAGAGGTCCCCTACAATGAGCAGTTCTTC. Encoded protein: CASSSVAGEVPYNEQFF.

This clonotype was seen more than once but under ten times. This chain links TRBV28 with TRBJ1-1; tentative D call: TRBD1 (6 bases). This CDR3 is built from 14 residues. Germline V gene data show CDR1 as MDHEN and CDR2 as SYDVKM. Trimming took 4 bases from V and 11 from J, leaving 20 bases between them. The CDR3 reads CASSSDQGRITAFF. CDR3 coding DNA: TGTGCCAGCAGTTCGGATCAGGGGAGAATAACGGCTTTCTTT.

The chain links TRBV29-1 to TRBJ2-1; no reliable D call. The CDR3 loop spans 11 amino acids. V was shortened by 0 bases and J by 8 bases, with 5 bases between the two germline ends. From germline, CDR1 is SQVTM and CDR2 ANQGSEA. CDR3 amino acids: CSVEEVYEQFF. The CDR3 coding sequence is TGCAGCGTTGAAGAGGTCTATGAGCAGTTCTTC.

Comments on this clonotype: At one boundary the junction diverges from the germline segment, which might be a read error. The chain combines TRBV11-2 with TRBJ2-7, with 8 bases fitting TRBD2. The CDR3 length is 11 residues. Per germline, CDR1 SGHAT and CDR2 FQNNGV. CDR3 loop: CAGSLAGIKFF. CDR3 DNA: TGTGCCGGCAGCTTAGCGGGGATCAAGTTCTTC.

As for this clonotype: One end of the junction fails to match germline, which may point to a read error. The genes are TRBV4-2 and TRBJ2-5; 9 bases are a match to TRBD2. There are 15 residues in the CDR3. Germline CDR1 LGHNA, CDR2 YNFKEQ. The CDR3 region is CASSQDLSGSYEQYF. In DNA, the CDR3 is TGTGCCAGCAGCCAAGACCTTAGCGGGAGCTACGAGCAGTACTTT.